These 30 T cell receptor beta chains share one sample of origin, sequenced in a study of cytomegalovirus exposure and HLA in healthy donors (dated by TCRdb to about 2017). The method was the immunoSEQ multiplex PCR assay. The multiplex PCR relied on a mix of 60 forward primers for TCR Vbeta segments and 13 reverse primers for TCR Jbeta segments. Drawn from immuneACCESS, this table holds only the in-frame rearrangements with V and J called that TCRdb kept. Clones are partly lost; checked studies trace under half to an unresolved V gene and leave the rest unexplained. For this sample, the table gives about 200,000 clones. The top ten constitute around 0.74% of the sample. The specimen sequenced was PBMCs. These receptors came from a boy aged 5-17 years in good health and CMV-seronegative.

The chain is built from TRBV5-6 and TRBJ2-7; TRBD1 matches 7 bases. CDR3 length: 15 amino acids. CDR1 and CDR2 (germline): SGHDT, YYEEEE. The V and J ends lost 4 bases and 2 bases, in that order; junction bases with no gene match: 9. CDR3: CASSGLDRRTYEQYF. The DNA for the CDR3 is TGTGCCAGCAGCGGACTGGACAGGCGAACCTACGAGCAGTACTTC. Complete variable domain (other parts from reference TRBV5-6 and TRBJ2-7): DAGVTQSPTHLIKTRGQQVTLRCSPKSGHDTVSWYQQALGQGPQFIFQYYEEEERQRGNFPDRFSGHQFPNYSSELNVNALLLGDSALYLCASSGLDRRTYEQYFGPGTRLTVT.

The V call is TRBV15, the J call TRBJ1-2; 7 nucleotides match TRBD1. Trimming cost V 0 bases and J 5 bases; bases outside gene matches: 18. This CDR3 spans 19 amino acids. The germline V gene encodes CDR1 LNHNV and CDR2 YYDKDF (reference sequence). CDR3 in amino acids: CATSRDRSLGQAERYGYTF. The CDR3 region has the DNA TGTGCCACCAGCAGAGATCGTAGCTTAGGACAGGCGGAGCGTTATGGCTACACCTTC.

This rearrangement joins TRBV6-1 to TRBJ2-2; D might be TRBD2 (6 bases). Germline V CDR1 and CDR2: MNHNS, SASEGT. The CDR3 totals 15 residues. V lost 8 bases to trimming and J lost 5 bases, with 18 bases between them. The CDR3 here is CASGQGGLATGELFF. The CDR3 DNA reads as TGTGCCAGCGGGCAAGGAGGGTTAGCGACCGGGGAGCTGTTTTTT.

The chain recombines TRBV28 with TRBJ1-1; a weak D match, TRBD1 (5 bases). V lost 2 bases and J 1 base, leaving 11 bases between the germline ends. CDR1 is MDHEN and CDR2 is SYDVKM in the germline V gene. CDR3 length: 15 amino acids. The CDR3, as DNA: TGTGCCAGCAGTTTACAGGGACTCGGGAACACTGAAGCTTTCTTT. Translating gives CASSLQGLGNTEAFF.

The chain links TRBV30 to TRBJ2-7; 7 bases agree with TRBD2. Germline V gives CDR1 GTSNPN, CDR2 SVGIG (reference sequence). This CDR3 has 11 amino acids. The V and J ends lost 7 bases and 2 bases, in that order; junction bases with no gene match: 2. The CDR3 loop is CASSGTYEQYF. CDR3 DNA sequence: TGTGCCTCTAGCGGAACCTACGAGCAGTACTTC.

The genes are TRBV30 and TRBJ1-3, with 7 bases that match TRBD1. J was trimmed by 4 bases and V by 2 bases; bases with no gene match: 11. This CDR3 contains 16 residues. The germline gives CDR1 GTSNPN, CDR2 SVGIG (reference sequence). DNA of the CDR3: TGTGCCTGGAGTTCCTCAGGGGGGTTTCGGGGAAACACCATATATTTT. It codes for CAWSSSGGFRGNTIYF.

J is TRBJ2-3 and V is TRBV2; D gene unclear. The germline V and J ends were trimmed by 5 bases and 2 bases, with 5 bases remaining between them. CDR3 length: 12 amino acids. The V gene's germline CDR1 is SNHLY and CDR2 FYNNEI. The DNA for the CDR3 is TGTGCCAGCAGTCCCCACACAGATACGCAGTATTTT. Amino acids: CASSPHTDTQYF.

The chain carries TRBV27 and TRBJ2-1, with a weak D call TRBD2 (6 bases). CDR1 and CDR2 (germline): MNHEY, SMNVEV (reference sequence). CDR3 length: 15 amino acids. Trimming removed 3 bases from V and 4 bases from J, with 13 bases in between. This CDR3 reads CASSLEGDSYNEQFF. CDR3 bases: TGTGCCAGCAGTTTGGAAGGGGACTCATACAATGAGCAGTTCTTC.

The rearrangement uses TRBV30 and TRBJ1-3; unclear D gene. Germline assignment: CDR1 GTSNPN and CDR2 SVGIG (reference sequence). CDR3 size: 12 residues. Trimming removed 5 bases at V and 3 bases at J, with 8 bases between. Written as DNA, the CDR3 is TGTGCCTGGGGCCTTGTTGGAAACACCATATATTTT. Its protein product is CAWGLVGNTIYF.

The V gene is TRBV6-1, the J gene TRBJ2-5; D unclear. The germline gives CDR1 MNHNS, CDR2 SASEGT. Trimming stripped 11 bases from V and 5 bases from J, with 15 bases between. The CDR3 totals 12 residues. CDR3 DNA sequence: TGTGCCTCCGAGTCGCTCTCGGAGACCCAGTACTTC. The encoded protein is CASESLSETQYF.

The CDR3 sequence is CASSFPGTTKNEQFF. In DNA, the CDR3 is TGTGCCAGCAGCTTCCCCGGGACTACCAAAAATGAGCAGTTCTTC. This rearrangement joins TRBV7-8 to TRBJ2-1; 7 bases line up with TRBD2. CDR1 and CDR2 (germline): SGHVS, FQNEAQ. This CDR3 has 15 residues. Unmatched junction bases numbered 9, after V lost 3 bases and J lost 7 bases.

The genes are TRBV9 and TRBJ2-1; a weak D match, TRBD1 (6 bases). The length of the CDR3 is 16 residues. CDR1 and CDR2 (germline): SGDLS, YYNGEE. V lost 0 bases and J lost 4, with 14 bases in between. The CDR3 loop is CASSVGTVQRYNEQFF. The CDR3 DNA reads TGTGCCAGCAGCGTAGGGACAGTCCAACGTTACAATGAGCAGTTCTTC.

The rearrangement uses TRBV5-5 and TRBJ1-4; D not resolved. Germline V lookup: CDR1 SGHKS, CDR2 YYEKEE (reference sequence). The V end lost 4 bases, the J end lost 0 bases, and 7 bases lay between the germline ends. CDR3 length: 14 residues. CDR3: CASSPSATNEKLFF. In DNA, the CDR3 is TGTGCCAGCAGCCCCTCTGCAACTAATGAAAAACTGTTTTTT.

The J gene is TRBJ1-5, the V gene TRBV28, with D uncertain. V was clipped by 4 bases and J by 0 bases, with 13 bases between them. This CDR3 contains 16 residues. From germline, CDR1 is MDHEN and CDR2 SYDVKM. The CDR3 reads CASSSPTVYSNQPQHF. The CDR3 DNA sequence: TGTGCCAGCAGTTCCCCCACGGTGTATAGCAATCAGCCCCAGCATTTT.

J is TRBJ2-6 and V is TRBV27; D not resolved. Germline-derived CDR1 and CDR2 are MNHEY and SMNVEV (reference sequence). CDR3 length: 15 residues. Trimming cost V 5 bases and J 0 bases, with 8 bases left between them. The CDR3 nucleotides read TGTGCCAGCAGTCTGGCCCCCTCTGGGGCCAACGTCCTGACTTTC. Translation: CASSLAPSGANVLTF.

As for this clone: The sample holds other DNA sequences that translate to the same CDR3. The gene calls are TRBV28 and TRBJ2-7, with D possibly TRBD2 on 5 matching bases. Trimming took off 3 bases at V and 5 bases at J, with 5 bases between the two ends. Germline CDR1 and CDR2: MDHEN and SYDVKM. The CDR3 spans 11 residues. CDR3 in DNA: TGTGCCAGCAGTTTGAGGGACGAGCAGTACTTC. As protein: CASSLRDEQYF. The full variable domain, its missing parts supplied by reference TRBV28 and TRBJ2-7, is DVKVTQSSRYLVKRTGEKVFLECVQDMDHENMFWYRQDPGLGLRLIYFSYDVKMKEKGDIPEGYSVSREKKERFSLILESASTNQTSMYLCASSLRDEQYFGPGTRLTVT.

The J gene is TRBJ2-5, the V gene TRBV27; 7 bases are shared with TRBD1. The better agreement between TRBJ2-7 and the DNA end casts doubt on the J call. This CDR3 region has 15 residues. Per germline, CDR1 MNHEY and CDR2 SMNVEV (reference sequence). The CDR3 region is CASGLTGSNYYEQYF. In DNA form, the CDR3 reads TGTGCCAGCGGACTGACAGGGAGTAACTACTACGAGCAGTACTTC.

The rearrangement joins TRBV29-1 to TRBJ1-1; tentative D call: TRBD1 (6 bases). This CDR3 spans 14 amino acids. The V end lost 3 bases, the J end lost 1 base, and 12 bases lay between the germline ends. CDR1 is SQVTM, CDR2 ANQGSEA, per germline. The CDR3 sequence is CSVEWTAKNTEAFF. The CDR3 DNA follows: TGCAGCGTTGAGTGGACAGCAAAGAACACTGAAGCTTTCTTT.

The genes are TRBV7-6 and TRBJ2-2; no reliable D call. The CDR3 consists of 13 residues. Germline CDR1 is SGHVS and CDR2 is FNYEAQ. Trimming shortened V by 5 bases and J by 6 bases, and 10 bases separated the two germline ends. The CDR3 sequence is CASSPVEAGELFF. The CDR3 DNA is TGTGCCAGCAGCCCCGTTGAGGCCGGGGAGCTGTTTTTT.

The chain employs TRBV9 and TRBJ1-1; no firm D call. The CDR3 length is 13 residues. From germline, CDR1 is SGDLS and CDR2 YYNGEE. Between the trimmed V and J ends, which lost 0 bases and 1 base, there was a span of 4 bases. In DNA form, the CDR3 reads TGTGCCAGCAGCGTAGACAGGAACACTGAAGCTTTCTTT. The encoded protein is CASSVDRNTEAFF.

The chain has TRBV18 and TRBJ2-3; D remains unclear. The CDR3 length is 15 residues. Trimming left V 2 bases short and J 3 bases short, with 12 bases between. The germline CDR1 and CDR2 sequences are KGHSH and LQKENI. The CDR3 DNA follows: TGTGCCAGCTCACCAAACGGGTTGACGACAGATACGCAGTATTTT. As protein: CASSPNGLTTDTQYF.

As concerns this clone: This CDR3 is also generated by other DNA sequences in the sample. The rearrangement joins TRBV6-5 to TRBJ1-5; TRBD1 matches 8 bases. CDR3 size: 15 residues. The V gene's germline CDR1 is MNHEY and CDR2 SVGAGI. J was trimmed by 2 bases and V by 6 bases; bases with no gene match: 6. CDR3: CASSPDRGGNQPQHF. The CDR3 DNA reads as TGTGCCAGCAGCCCCGACAGGGGCGGCAATCAGCCCCAGCATTTT.

The V and J genes are TRBV4-1 and TRBJ1-3; 8 nucleotides match TRBD1. Germline trimming cut 3 bases from V and 8 bases from J; bases unmatched to any gene: 12. This CDR3 spans 16 amino acids. Germline lookup yields CDR1 MGHRA and CDR2 YSYEKL. The CDR3 DNA follows: TGCGCCAGCAGCCACACCTGGGCACAGGGGGGGGACACCATATATTTT. The encoded protein is CASSHTWAQGGDTIYF.

The chain is built from TRBV5-1 and TRBJ1-2; the D gene is possibly TRBD1 (6 bases). There are 16 residues in the CDR3. V gave up 2 bases and J gave up 3 bases, with 17 bases separating them. Germline CDR1 reads SGHRS; CDR2 reads YFSETQ. The chain's CDR3 is CASSLGGAPMDYGYTF. CDR3 bases: TGCGCCAGCAGCTTAGGGGGGGCTCCAATGGACTATGGCTACACCTTC. The variable domain in full, completed from reference TRBV5-1 and TRBJ1-2, reads KAGVTQTPRYLIKTRGQQVTLSCSPISGHRSVSWYQQTPGQGLQFLFEYFSETQRNKGNFPGRFSGRQFSNSRSEMNVSTLELGDSALYLCASSLGGAPMDYGYTFGSGTRLTVV.

The chain joins TRBV14 to TRBJ2-7, with 9 bases matching TRBD1. The CDR3 has 15 residues. Germline loops: CDR1 SGHDN, CDR2 FVKESK. The V and J ends lost 4 bases and 6 bases, in that order; junction bases with no gene match: 10. CDR3 coding DNA: TGTGCCAGCAGCCCGAACCCCGGGACAGGGCCCGAGCAGTACTTC. This encodes CASSPNPGTGPEQYF.

As concerns this clone: One end of the junction does not line up with germline, which may come from a read error. The V gene is TRBV2, the J gene TRBJ2-1, with D possibly TRBD1 on 6 matching bases. This CDR3 has 15 amino acids. CDR1 SNHLY and CDR2 FYNNEI come from the germline V gene. CDR3 in DNA: TGTGCCGGCAGTGGAGTCACCAGGGGCTACAATGAGCAGTTCTTC. Translated, it gives CAGSGVTRGYNEQFF.

J is TRBJ1-2 and V is TRBV30, with D perhaps TRBD1 (6 bases). The V and J ends lost 7 bases and 0 bases respectively, with 15 bases between them. The CDR3 is 14 amino acids. Germline V gives CDR1 GTSNPN, CDR2 SVGIG (reference sequence). The DNA of the CDR3 is TGTGCCTCTGGACAGACTTTATCTAACTATGGCTACACCTTC. It codes for CASGQTLSNYGYTF.

This chain uses TRBV6-1 with TRBJ2-1; unclear D gene. The CDR3 is made up of 11 amino acids. V shed 10 bases and J shed 0 bases, with 4 bases lying between them. Germline V gives CDR1 MNHNS, CDR2 SASEGT. CDR3 region: CATSSYNEQFF. The DNA for the CDR3 is TGTGCCACGAGCTCCTACAATGAGCAGTTCTTC.

The chain combines TRBV20-1 with TRBJ2-7; D call uncertain. The CDR3 extends over 11 amino acids. Germline CDR1 reads DFQATT; CDR2 reads SNEGSKA (reference sequence). Trimming removed 3 bases at V and 2 bases at J, with 5 bases between. This CDR3 reads CSARAPYEQYF. DNA of the CDR3: TGCAGTGCTAGGGCCCCCTACGAGCAGTACTTC.

V and J are TRBV10-2 and TRBJ1-5; D ambiguous. The germline CDR1 and CDR2 sequences are WSHSY and SAAADI. The CDR3 is 15 residues long. The V gene lost 10 bases and the J gene lost 9 bases, with 25 bases spanning the gap. This CDR3 is CATHGSYAGGLPQHF. The CDR3 coding sequence is TGCGCCACCCATGGGTCTTACGCGGGAGGGTTGCCCCAGCATTTT.